This T cell receptor (beta chain) came from a study of shared clonotypes between healthy human individuals. In the naive CD8 group, cells lacked CD45RO and were positively selected for CCR7, so terminally differentiated effector memory CD45RA+ cells were left out. Caucasian adults living in Nashville, Tennessee, provided all samples. There are 15 residues in the CDR3. V was pared by 7 bases and J by 0 bases, with 6 bases of the junction left unmatched. Germline V gives CDR1 MNHEY, CDR2 SMNVEV (reference sequence). Several immunoSEQ 96-well plates shared each subset's DNA, each plate a replicate. The authors' processing: Filtering was not the same, since immunoSEQ gave junction-only sequences without quality scores. Assay used: immunoSEQ multiplex PCR; TCRdb lists only in-frame clones, some missing. V and J calls and clone size are copied from that table; D and trimming were computed from the DNA. The repertoire includes 1.5 million to 2.5 million clones, approximately 94% of them detected once, and 1.2% sits in the top ten.

This sequence joins TRBV27 and TRBJ2-3; 8 bases agree with TRBD1. The receptor's source is a young man in good health. The sample taken for sequencing was naive CD8+ T cells sorted from blood. CDR3 region: CASIGHRGSTDTQYF. The CDR3 nucleotides are TGTGCCAGCATCGGTCACAGGGGGAGCACAGATACGCAGTATTTT.